The subject of this entry is one T cell receptor (beta chain). The antigen is unknown. The sample belongs to a study of PD-1 blockade in classical Hodgkin lymphoma. Study results and caveats: Patients were excluded if nivolumab began under 1 year after ASCT (the autologous transplant). Complete responders' baseline diversity resembled that of newly diagnosed patients. Significantly greater TCR diversity emerged by C4D1 in CD4+ cells but not CD8+ cells.

Sequenced by immunoSEQ multiplex PCR; TCRdb stores in-frame clones only, minus some. This sample has 10,000 to 15,000 clones, with about 90% found just once. All trial patients relapsed after autologous stem cell transplantation. Each best response was a complete response, a partial response or progressive disease. Trimming removed 11 bases at V and 4 bases at J, with 17 bases between. This CDR3 has 13 residues. Germline V lookup: CDR1 LNHDA, CDR2 SQIVND (reference sequence). This specimen was peripheral blood mononuclear cells (PBMCs), taken at baseline. The source of this sequence is a human donor with classical Hodgkin lymphoma. The V and J genes are TRBV19 and TRBJ1-1; D may be TRBD1 (6 bases). CDR3 region: CAAGRGAGTEAFF. The CDR3 DNA reads TGTGCCGCGGGGCGGGGGGCCGGCACTGAAGCTTTCTTT. Drawing the rest from reference TRBV19 and TRBJ1-1, the complete variable domain is DGGITQSPKYLFRKEGQNVTLSCEQNLNHDAMYWYRQDPGQGLRLIYYSQIVNDFQKGDIAEGYSVSREKKESFPLTVTSAQKNPTAFYLCAAGRGAGTEAFFGQGTRLTVV.